This T cell receptor (beta chain) was recorded in a study of blood T cell repertoires in COVID-19. As for the study in general: Samples representing acute and convalescent COVID-19 were sourced from the United States, Italy and Spain.

The germline gives CDR1 MNHNS, CDR2 SASEGT. V was shortened by 2 bases and J by 4 bases, with 12 bases between the two germline ends. This CDR3 contains 15 residues. The protocol was immunoSEQ multiplex PCR, while the TCRdb copy is restricted to in-frame clones and leaves out a portion. Of around 60,000 clones in the sample, roughly 83% were seen once. The rearrangement uses TRBV6-1 and TRBJ2-1, with D possibly matching TRBD2 (6 bases). This clonotype was obtained from a man aged 45 to 65 with COVID-19, enrolled during active disease. The sequenced sample was peripheral blood. The CDR3 loop is CASSESAGTYNEQFF. The CDR3 DNA reads as TGTGCCAGCAGTGAATCGGCGGGAACATACAATGAGCAGTTCTTC.